The present T cell receptor (beta chain) was sequenced within a study of T-cell memory formation after mild COVID-19. Study-level background: TCR clustering was largely donor specific.

V gave up 6 bases and J gave up 4 bases, with 25 bases separating them. The CDR3 length is 18 residues. TCRdb used MiXCR to reprocess the 5' RACE reads, holding one entry per CDR3 protein. This table holds approximately 490,000 distinct CDR3 sequences, over 20% found once. Sample: PBMCs or a T cell subset sorted from them (not recorded which). The rearrangement joins TRBV12-3 or TRBV12-4 to TRBJ2-1, with D possibly being TRBD1 (5 bases). This TCR was sampled from an adult woman who had mild COVID-19 (a few samples of this study predate the infection). Cell type and time point are not known. The CDR3 is CASSLSAGSGPYYNEQFF. The CDR3 nucleotides read TGTGCCAGCAGCTTATCCGCAGGGTCGGGTCCTTATTACAATGAGCAGTTCTTC.